This note documents a single T cell receptor beta chain sequence. Its target is not known. These data come from a study of Graves' ophthalmopathy and Graves' hyperthyroidism. Study results and limitations: Distinction of ophthalmopathy from stable hyperthyroidism by a 13-signature model reached 85% to 90% sensitivity and 75% to 84% specificity.

Trimming removed 6 bases at V and 4 bases at J, with 9 bases between. Germline V CDR1 and CDR2: SGHAT, FQNNGV. The CDR3 is 12 amino acids. The authors diagnosed from clinical symptoms, serum thyroxine, TRAb, thyroid ultrasound and orbital computed tomography. What supplied the PBMCs was about 9.1 ml of fresh peripheral blood. Researchers took RNA transcripts and amplified TCR beta CDR3 regions from them. Investigators did first-round RT-PCR with HTBI primers, then second-round multiplex PCR. TCRdb passed the multiplex PCR reads through MiXCR, listing each CDR3 protein once. The table has hundreds of thousands of distinct CDR3 sequences, around 50% seen once.

V is TRBV11-2 and J is TRBJ1-1; tentative D call: TRBD1 (5 bases). The sequenced material came from peripheral blood. The TCR sequence derives from an adult man with Graves' ophthalmopathy. For the CDR3, the DNA is TGTGCCAGCAGTCGGGACGTCACTGAAGCTTTCTTT. It translates to CASSRDVTEAFF.